This T cell receptor beta chain was found in a study of blood T cells in healthy people across ages. The amount of total RNA extracted per sample was at least 5 micrograms. V gave up 4 bases and J gave up 1 base; unmatched junction bases: 4. The CDR3 covers 15 residues. Germline V gene sequence: CDR1 SGHAT, CDR2 FQNNGV. Findings of the study overall: Strongly correlated with naive T cell percentage was TCR beta diversity. A greater number of naive CD4+ cells and higher diversity distinguished long-lived donors from aged donors.

Primers used in a second PCR of roughly 6 to 12 cycles were a sample-barcoded 5' primer and a J-beta primer mix. Every cDNA molecule carried a tag from a template-switch adaptor bearing 12 random nucleotides. TCRdb called the 5' RACE reads again in MiXCR, with one record for every CDR3 protein. The sample consists of 650,000 to 700,000 distinct CDR3 sequences, 32% of them appearing once. As regards this clonotype: The target antigen is unknown.

Sequenced material: blood. The TCR comes from a woman older than 75 in good health. The rearrangement links TRBV11-2 to TRBJ2-3, with 8 bases fitting TRBD2. The DNA for the CDR3 is TGTGCCAGCAGCTGGCGAGCGGGGGGCACAGATACGCAGTATTTT. Protein sequence: CASSWRAGGTDTQYF.